One and the same sample provided the 2 T cell receptor beta chains below, sequenced in a study of T-cell reconstitution after alpha-beta-depleted transplantation in children. Library preparation (for TCRbeta) was performed with unique molecular identifiers. Each CDR3 protein is one row after TCRdb ran MiXCR on the PCR reads. Of about 260,000 distinct CDR3 sequences listed, approximately 8% are singletons. This sample comprised PBMCs, mostly from graft donor cells, obtained 180 days after TCRalphabeta/CD19-depleted stem cell transplant. Every receptor here comes from a male patient younger than 18 who had a stem cell transplant for acute lymphoblastic leukemia, so the T cells may come from the graft donor.

This clonotype was found a few times. This chain uses TRBV11-2 with TRBJ1-4; D is uncertain. Germline CDR1 is SGHAT and CDR2 is FQNNGV. V lost 2 bases, J lost 0 bases, and 10 bases lay in between. This CDR3 has 16 residues. CDR3 coding DNA: TGTGCCAGCAGCTTATCACCACGAGCAACTAATGAAAAACTGTTTTTT. Translated, it gives CASSLSPRATNEKLFF.

This clonotype has at least ten counts. The rearrangement joins TRBV27 to TRBJ2-7; 9 nucleotides match TRBD1. The J segment lost 4 bases and the V segment lost 4 bases, leaving 8 bases of the junction unmatched. The CDR3 runs 15 residues. Germline V gene lookup returns CDR1 MNHEY and CDR2 SMNVEV (reference sequence). In DNA, the CDR3 is TGTGCCAGCAGTTGGGGGACAGGGTGGGGGTACGAGCAGTACTTC. Translated: CASSWGTGWGYEQYF.